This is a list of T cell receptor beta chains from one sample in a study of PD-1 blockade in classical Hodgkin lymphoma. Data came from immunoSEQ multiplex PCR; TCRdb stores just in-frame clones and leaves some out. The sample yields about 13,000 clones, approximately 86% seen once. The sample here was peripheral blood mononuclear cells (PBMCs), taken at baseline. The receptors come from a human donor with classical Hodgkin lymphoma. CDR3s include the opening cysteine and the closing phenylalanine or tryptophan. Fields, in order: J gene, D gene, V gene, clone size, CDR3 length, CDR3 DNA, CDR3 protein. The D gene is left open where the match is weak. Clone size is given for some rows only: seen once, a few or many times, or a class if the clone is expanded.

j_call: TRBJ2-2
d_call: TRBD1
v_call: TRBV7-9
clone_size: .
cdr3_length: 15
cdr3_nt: TGTGCCAGCAGCTTCCTGACAGGGGACAACGGGGAGCTGTTTTTT
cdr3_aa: CASSFLTGDNGELFF

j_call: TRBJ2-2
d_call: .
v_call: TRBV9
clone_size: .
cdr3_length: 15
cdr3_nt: TGTGCCAGCAGCGTATCTTGGGGGGAGCCCGGGGAGCTGTTTTTT
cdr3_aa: CASSVSWGEPGELFF

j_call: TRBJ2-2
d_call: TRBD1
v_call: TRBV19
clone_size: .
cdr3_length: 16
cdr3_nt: TGTGCCAGTAGTACCCAGGGACAGAGGGACACCGGGGAGCTGTTTTTT
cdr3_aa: CASSTQGQRDTGELFF

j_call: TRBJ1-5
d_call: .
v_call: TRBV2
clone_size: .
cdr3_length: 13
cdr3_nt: TGTGCCAGCAGTGCTCCGGGGATCCAGCCCCAGCATTTT
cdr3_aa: CASSAPGIQPQHF

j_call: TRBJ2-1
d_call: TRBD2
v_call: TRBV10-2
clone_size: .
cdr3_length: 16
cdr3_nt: TGCGCCAGCAGTTTAGACGGACTAGCTTCATACAATGAGCAGTTCTTC
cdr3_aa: CASSLDGLASYNEQFF

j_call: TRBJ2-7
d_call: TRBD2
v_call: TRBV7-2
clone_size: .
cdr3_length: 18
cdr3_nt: TGTGCCAGCAGCTCCCGCCCCTCGACTAGCGGGAGATACTACGAGCAGTACTTC
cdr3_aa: CASSSRPSTSGRYYEQYF

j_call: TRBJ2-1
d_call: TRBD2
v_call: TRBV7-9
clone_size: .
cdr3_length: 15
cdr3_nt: TGTGCCAGCAGCTTGCCGGGACTACACTACAATGAGCAGTTCTTC
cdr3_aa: CASSLPGLHYNEQFF

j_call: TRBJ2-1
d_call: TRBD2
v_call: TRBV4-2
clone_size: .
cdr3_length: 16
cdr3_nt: TGTGCCAGCAGCCAAGAGGGCCTAGCGGGGTACAATGAGCAGTTCTTC
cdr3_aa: CASSQEGLAGYNEQFF

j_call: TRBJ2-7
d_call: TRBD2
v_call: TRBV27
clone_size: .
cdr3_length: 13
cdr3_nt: TGTGCCAGCAGTTGGGGGGGCTCCTACGAGCAGTACTTC
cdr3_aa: CASSWGGSYEQYF

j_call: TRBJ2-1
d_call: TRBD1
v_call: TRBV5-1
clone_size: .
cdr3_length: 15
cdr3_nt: TGCGCCAGCAGTCGATCGTCAGGGGGCAACAATGAGCAGTTCTTC
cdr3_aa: CASSRSSGGNNEQFF

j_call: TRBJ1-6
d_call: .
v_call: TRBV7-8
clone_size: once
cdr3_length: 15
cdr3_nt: TGTGCCAGCAGCCCTCAAGGGGGTTATAATTCACCCCTCCACTTT
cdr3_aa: CASSPQGGYNSPLHF

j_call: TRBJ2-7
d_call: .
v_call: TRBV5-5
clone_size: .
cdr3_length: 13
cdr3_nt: TGTGCCAGCAGCTCCACAGGGACATACGAGCAGTACTTC
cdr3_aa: CASSSTGTYEQYF

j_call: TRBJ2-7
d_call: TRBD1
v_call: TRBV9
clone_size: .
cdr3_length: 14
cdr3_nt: TGTGCCAGCAGCCCTCGGACAGGGTCCTACGAGCAGTACTTC
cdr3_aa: CASSPRTGSYEQYF

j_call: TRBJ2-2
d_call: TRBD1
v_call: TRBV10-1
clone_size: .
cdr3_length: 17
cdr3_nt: TGCGCCAGCGGGGGCCAGACAGGGTTAGGGAACACCGGGGAGCTGTTTTTT
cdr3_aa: CASGGQTGLGNTGELFF

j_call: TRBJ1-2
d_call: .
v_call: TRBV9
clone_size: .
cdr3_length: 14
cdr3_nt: TGTGCCAGCAGGGGGATGTCTACATGGGATGGCTACACCTTC
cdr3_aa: CASRGMSTWDGYTF

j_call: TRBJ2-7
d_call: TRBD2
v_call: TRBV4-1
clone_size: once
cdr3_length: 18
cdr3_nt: TGCGCCAGCAGCCAAGAAGAACTAGCGGGAGGGCCCCATCGCGAGCAGTACTTC
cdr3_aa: CASSQEELAGGPHREQYF

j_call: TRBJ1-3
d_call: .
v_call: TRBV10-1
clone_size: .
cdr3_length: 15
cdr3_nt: TGCGCCAGCAGTGAGTCCGGGAGCTCTGGAAACACCATATATTTT
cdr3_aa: CASSESGSSGNTIYF

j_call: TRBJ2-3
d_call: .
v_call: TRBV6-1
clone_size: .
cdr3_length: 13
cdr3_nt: TGTGCCAGCAGTGAAGGACCCGTCGGTGCGCAGTATTTT
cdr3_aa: CASSEGPVGAQYF

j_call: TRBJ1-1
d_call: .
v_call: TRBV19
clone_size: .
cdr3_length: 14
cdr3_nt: TGTGCCAGTATGTTTGGGAGGGGGGACACTGAAGCTTTCTTT
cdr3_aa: CASMFGRGDTEAFF

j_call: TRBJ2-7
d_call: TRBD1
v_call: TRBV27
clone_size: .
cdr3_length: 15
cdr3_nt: TGTGCCAGCAGTCATCTAGGGGACAGGCCCTACGAGCAGTACTTC
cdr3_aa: CASSHLGDRPYEQYF

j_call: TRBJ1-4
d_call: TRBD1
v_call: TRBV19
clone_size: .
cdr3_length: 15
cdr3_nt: TGTGCCACTAAATCTCGACAGGGAGCGGGAGAAAAACTGTTTTTT
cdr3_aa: CATKSRQGAGEKLFF

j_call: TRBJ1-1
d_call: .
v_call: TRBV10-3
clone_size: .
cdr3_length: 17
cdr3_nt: TGTGCCATCGGCCCCTCCGGGACCACCGGGGGGAACACTGAAGCTTTCTTT
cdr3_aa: CAIGPSGTTGGNTEAFF

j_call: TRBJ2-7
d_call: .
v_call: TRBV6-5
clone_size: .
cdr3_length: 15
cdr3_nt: TGTGCCAGCAGTTACGGTCAGGGACTCTCCTACGAGCAGTACTTC
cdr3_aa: CASSYGQGLSYEQYF

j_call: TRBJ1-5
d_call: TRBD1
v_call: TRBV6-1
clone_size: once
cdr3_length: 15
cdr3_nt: TGTGCCAGCGGACTAGGACAGGGGGGGCATCAGCCCCAGCATTTT
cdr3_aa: CASGLGQGGHQPQHF

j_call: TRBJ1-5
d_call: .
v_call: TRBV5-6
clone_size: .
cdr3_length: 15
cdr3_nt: TGTGCCAGCCATAATTTGGGGCGGAGCAATCAGCCCCAGCATTTT
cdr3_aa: CASHNLGRSNQPQHF

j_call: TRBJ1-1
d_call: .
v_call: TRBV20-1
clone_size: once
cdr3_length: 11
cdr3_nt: TGCAGTGCTAGGGCTTACCCTGAAGCTTTCTTT
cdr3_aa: CSARAYPEAFF

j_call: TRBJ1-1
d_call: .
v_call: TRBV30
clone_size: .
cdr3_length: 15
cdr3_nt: TGTGCCTGGAGTGTACAGGACAGCCCAAACACTGAAGCTTTCTTT
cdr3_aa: CAWSVQDSPNTEAFF

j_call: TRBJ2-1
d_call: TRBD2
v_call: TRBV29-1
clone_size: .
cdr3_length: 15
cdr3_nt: TGCAGCGTTGAAGTACGGGGGGGTGCCTACAATGAGCAGTTCTTC
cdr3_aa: CSVEVRGGAYNEQFF

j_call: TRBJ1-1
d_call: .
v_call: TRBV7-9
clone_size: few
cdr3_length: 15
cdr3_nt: TGTGCCAGCAGCCTCAATTCGAGGGGGAACACTGAAGCTTTCTTT
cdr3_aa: CASSLNSRGNTEAFF

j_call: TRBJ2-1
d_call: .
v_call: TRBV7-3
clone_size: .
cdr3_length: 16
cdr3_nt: TGTGCCAGCAGCGGGGGGGGCGGGATTAAATCCAATGAGCAGTTCTTC
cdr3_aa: CASSGGGGIKSNEQFF

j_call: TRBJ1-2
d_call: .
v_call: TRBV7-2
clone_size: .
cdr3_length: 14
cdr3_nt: TGTGCCAGCAGCTTAGGTGGCAGAGCGGATGGCTACACCTTC
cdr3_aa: CASSLGGRADGYTF

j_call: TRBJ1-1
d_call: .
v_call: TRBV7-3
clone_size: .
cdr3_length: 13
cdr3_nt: TGTGCCAGCAGCCAACGAGGGGACACTGAAGCTTTCTTT
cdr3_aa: CASSQRGDTEAFF

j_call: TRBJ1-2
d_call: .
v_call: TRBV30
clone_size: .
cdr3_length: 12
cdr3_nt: TGTGCCTGGACAAACCGATACTCAGGCTACACCTTC
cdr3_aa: CAWTNRYSGYTF

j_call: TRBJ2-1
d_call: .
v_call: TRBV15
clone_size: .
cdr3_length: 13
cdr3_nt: TGTGCCACCAGCAGAGTCTTACCAACCGAGCAGTTCTTC
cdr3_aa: CATSRVLPTEQFF

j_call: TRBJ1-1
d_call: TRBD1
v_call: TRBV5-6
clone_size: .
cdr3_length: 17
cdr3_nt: TGTGCCAGCAGCTTGGCCCTTCAGGGGGCGATGGACACTGAAGCTTTCTTT
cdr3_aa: CASSLALQGAMDTEAFF

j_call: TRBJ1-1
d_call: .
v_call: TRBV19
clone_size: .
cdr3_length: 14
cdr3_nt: TGTGCCAGTAGCGTTTTGGGGGTGAACACTGAAGCTTTCTTT
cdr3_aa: CASSVLGVNTEAFF

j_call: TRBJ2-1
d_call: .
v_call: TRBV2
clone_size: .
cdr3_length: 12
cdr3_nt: TGTGCCAGCAGTGAATTGGAAGATGAGCAGTTCTTC
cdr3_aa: CASSELEDEQFF